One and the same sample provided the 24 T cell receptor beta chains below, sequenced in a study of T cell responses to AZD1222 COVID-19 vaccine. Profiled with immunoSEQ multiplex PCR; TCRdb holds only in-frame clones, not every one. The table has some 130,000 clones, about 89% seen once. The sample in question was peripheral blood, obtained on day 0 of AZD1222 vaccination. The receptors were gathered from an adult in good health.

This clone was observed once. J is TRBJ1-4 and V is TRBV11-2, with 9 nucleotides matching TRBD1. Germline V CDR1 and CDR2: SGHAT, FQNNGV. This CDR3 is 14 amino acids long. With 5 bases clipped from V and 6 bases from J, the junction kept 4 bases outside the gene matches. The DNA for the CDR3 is TGTGCCAGCAGCCCTTGGGACAGGGATGAAAAACTGTTTTTT. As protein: CASSPWDRDEKLFF.

The CDR3 here is CASSLAGDDTEAFF. The CDR3 DNA sequence: TGTGCCAGCAGCTTAGCGGGGGATGACACTGAAGCTTTCTTT. J is TRBJ1-1 and V is TRBV7-9; D may be TRBD1 (5 bases). Germline CDR1 and CDR2: SEHNR and FQNEAQ (reference sequence). V was cut by 0 bases and J by 3 bases, with 8 bases left in between. The CDR3 is 14 residues long.

In nucleotides, the CDR3 is TGTGCCAGTAGTGGGACAGGGGGCTATGAAAAACTGTTTTTT. This sequence encodes CASSGTGGYEKLFF. This chain links TRBV19 with TRBJ1-4; the match to TRBD1 covers 12 bases. Trimming at V came to 5 bases and at J to 6 bases, leaving 1 base not matched to a gene. This CDR3 is 14 amino acids long. In germline, CDR1 is LNHDA, CDR2 SQIVND (reference sequence).

CDR3 in amino acids: CASNDKPYTEAFF. CDR3 DNA sequence: TGTGCCAGCAACGACAAGCCATATACTGAAGCTTTCTTT. The chain carries TRBV6-5 and TRBJ1-1, with D hard to call. This CDR3 contains 13 residues. Trimming took 7 bases from V and 5 from J, leaving 14 bases between them. CDR1 and CDR2 from the germline V gene are MNHEY and SVGAGI.

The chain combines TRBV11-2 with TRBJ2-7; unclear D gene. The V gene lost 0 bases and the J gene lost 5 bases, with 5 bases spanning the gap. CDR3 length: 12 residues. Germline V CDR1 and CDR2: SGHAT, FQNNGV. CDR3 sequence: CASSLESHEQYF. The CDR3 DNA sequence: TGTGCCAGCAGCTTAGAGAGTCACGAGCAGTACTTC.

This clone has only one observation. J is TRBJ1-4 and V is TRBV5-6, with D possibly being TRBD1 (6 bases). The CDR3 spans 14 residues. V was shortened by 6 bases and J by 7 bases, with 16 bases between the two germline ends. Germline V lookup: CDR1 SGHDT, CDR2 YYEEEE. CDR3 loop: CASNTGGRAEKLFF. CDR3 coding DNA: TGTGCCAGCAACACGGGGGGCAGGGCTGAAAAACTGTTTTTT.

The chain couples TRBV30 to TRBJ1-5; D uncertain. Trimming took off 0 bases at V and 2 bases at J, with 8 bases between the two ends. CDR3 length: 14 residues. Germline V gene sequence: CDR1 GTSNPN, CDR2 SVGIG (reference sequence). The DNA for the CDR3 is TGTGCCTGGAGTGTAGGGCGCCGCAATCAGCCCCAGCATTTT. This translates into CAWSVGRRNQPQHF.

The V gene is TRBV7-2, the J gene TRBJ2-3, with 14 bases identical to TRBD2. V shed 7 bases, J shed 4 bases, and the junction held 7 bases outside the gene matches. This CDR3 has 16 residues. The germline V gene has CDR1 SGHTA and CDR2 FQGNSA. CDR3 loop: CASTRTSGGPSDTQYF. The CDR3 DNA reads TGTGCCAGCACGAGGACTAGCGGGGGGCCTTCAGATACGCAGTATTTT.

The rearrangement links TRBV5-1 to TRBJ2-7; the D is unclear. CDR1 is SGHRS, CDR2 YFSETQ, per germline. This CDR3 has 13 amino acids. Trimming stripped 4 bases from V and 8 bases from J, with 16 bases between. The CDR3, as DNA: TGCGCCAGCAGCCCCCACTTATCCGACCAGCAGTACTTC. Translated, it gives CASSPHLSDQQYF.

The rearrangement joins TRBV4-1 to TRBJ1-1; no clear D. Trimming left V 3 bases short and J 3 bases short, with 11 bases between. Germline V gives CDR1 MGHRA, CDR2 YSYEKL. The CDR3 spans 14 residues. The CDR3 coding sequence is TGCGCCAGCAGCCATTATTCTATGGACACTGAAGCTTTCTTT. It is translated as CASSHYSMDTEAFF.

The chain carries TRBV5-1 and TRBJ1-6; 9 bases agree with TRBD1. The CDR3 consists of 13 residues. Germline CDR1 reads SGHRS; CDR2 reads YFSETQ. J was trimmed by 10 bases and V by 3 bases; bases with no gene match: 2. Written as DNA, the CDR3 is TGCGCCAGCAGCTCGACAGGGGGATCACCCCTCCACTTT. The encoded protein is CASSSTGGSPLHF. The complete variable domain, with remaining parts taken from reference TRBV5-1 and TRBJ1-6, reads KAGVTQTPRYLIKTRGQQVTLSCSPISGHRSVSWYQQTPGQGLQFLFEYFSETQRNKGNFPGRFSGRQFSNSRSEMNVSTLELGDSALYLCASSSTGGSPLHFGNGTRLTVT.

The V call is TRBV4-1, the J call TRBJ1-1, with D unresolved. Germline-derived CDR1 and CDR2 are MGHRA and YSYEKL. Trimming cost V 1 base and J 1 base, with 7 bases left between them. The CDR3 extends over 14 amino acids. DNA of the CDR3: TGCGCCAGCAGCCAAGGGCTGTCGAACACTGAAGCTTTCTTT. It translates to CASSQGLSNTEAFF.

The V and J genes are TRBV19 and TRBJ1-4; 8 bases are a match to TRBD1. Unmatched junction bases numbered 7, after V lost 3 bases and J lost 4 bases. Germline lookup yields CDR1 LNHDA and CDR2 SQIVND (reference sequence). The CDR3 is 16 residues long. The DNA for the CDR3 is TGTGCCAGTAGTATGGGGACAGGAGCTATTAATGAAAAACTGTTTTTT. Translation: CASSMGTGAINEKLFF. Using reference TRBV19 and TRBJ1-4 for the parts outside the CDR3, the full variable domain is DGGITQSPKYLFRKEGQNVTLSCEQNLNHDAMYWYRQDPGQGLRLIYYSQIVNDFQKGDIAEGYSVSREKKESFPLTVTSAQKNPTAFYLCASSMGTGAINEKLFFGSGTQLSVL.

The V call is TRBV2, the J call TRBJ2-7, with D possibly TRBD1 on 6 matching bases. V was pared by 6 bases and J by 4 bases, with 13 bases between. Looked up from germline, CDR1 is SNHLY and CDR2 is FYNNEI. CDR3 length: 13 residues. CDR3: CASSLGHLYEQYF. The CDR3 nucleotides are TGTGCCAGCAGCCTGGGACACCTTTACGAGCAGTACTTC.

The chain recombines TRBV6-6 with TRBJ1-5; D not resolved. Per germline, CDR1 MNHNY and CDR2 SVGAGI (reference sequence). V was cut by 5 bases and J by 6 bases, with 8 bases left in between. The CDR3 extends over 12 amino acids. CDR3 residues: CASSVPGQPQHF. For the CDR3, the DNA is TGTGCCAGCAGTGTCCCAGGTCAGCCCCAGCATTTT.

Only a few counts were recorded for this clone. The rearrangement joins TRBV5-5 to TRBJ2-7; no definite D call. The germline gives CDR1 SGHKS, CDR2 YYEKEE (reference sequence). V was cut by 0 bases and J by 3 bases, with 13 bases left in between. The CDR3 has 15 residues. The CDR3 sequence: CASSLVRSHSYEQYF. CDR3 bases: TGTGCCAGCAGCTTGGTCCGCAGCCACAGCTACGAGCAGTACTTC.

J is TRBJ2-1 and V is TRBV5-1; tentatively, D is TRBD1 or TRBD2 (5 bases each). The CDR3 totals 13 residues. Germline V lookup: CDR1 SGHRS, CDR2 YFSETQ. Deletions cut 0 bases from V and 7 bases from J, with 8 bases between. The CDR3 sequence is CASSLVGENEQFF. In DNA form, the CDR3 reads TGCGCCAGCAGCTTGGTAGGGGAGAATGAGCAGTTCTTC.

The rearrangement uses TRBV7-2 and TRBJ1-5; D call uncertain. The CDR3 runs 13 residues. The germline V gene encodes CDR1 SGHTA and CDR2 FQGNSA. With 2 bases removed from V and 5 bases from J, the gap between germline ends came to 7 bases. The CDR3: CASSLNLDQPQHF. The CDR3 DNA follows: TGTGCCAGCAGCTTAAACCTCGATCAGCCCCAGCATTTT.

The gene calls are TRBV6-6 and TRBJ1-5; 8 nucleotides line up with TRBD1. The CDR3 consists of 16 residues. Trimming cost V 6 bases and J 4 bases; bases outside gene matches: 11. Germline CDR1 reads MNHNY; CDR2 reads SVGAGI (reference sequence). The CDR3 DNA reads TGTGCCAGCAGCCGGACAGGGCTACCTCCAAATCAGCCCCAGCATTTT. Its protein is CASSRTGLPPNQPQHF.

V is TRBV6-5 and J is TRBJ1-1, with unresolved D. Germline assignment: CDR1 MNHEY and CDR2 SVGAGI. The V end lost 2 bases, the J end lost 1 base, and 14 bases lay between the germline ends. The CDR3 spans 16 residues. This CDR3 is CASSYRPPGSNTEAFF. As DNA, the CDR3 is TGTGCCAGCAGTTACCGACCGCCCGGATCGAACACTGAAGCTTTCTTT.

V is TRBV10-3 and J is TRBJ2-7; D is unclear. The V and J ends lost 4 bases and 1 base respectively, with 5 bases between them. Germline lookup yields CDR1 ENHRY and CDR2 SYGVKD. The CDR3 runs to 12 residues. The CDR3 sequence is CAISGISYEQYF. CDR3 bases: TGTGCCATCAGTGGGATTTCCTACGAGCAGTACTTC.

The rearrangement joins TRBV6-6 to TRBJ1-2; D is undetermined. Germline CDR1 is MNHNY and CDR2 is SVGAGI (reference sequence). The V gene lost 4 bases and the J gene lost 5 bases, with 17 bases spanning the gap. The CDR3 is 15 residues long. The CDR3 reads CASSSYTQTPYGYTF. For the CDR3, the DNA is TGTGCCAGCAGTTCATATACCCAGACTCCTTATGGCTACACCTTC.

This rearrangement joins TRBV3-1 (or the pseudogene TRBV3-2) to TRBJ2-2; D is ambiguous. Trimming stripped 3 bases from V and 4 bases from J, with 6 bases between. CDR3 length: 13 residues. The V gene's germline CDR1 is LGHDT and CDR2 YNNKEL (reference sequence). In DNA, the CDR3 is TGTGCCAGCAGCCAGACGGCCACCGGGGAGCTGTTTTTT. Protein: CASSQTATGELFF.

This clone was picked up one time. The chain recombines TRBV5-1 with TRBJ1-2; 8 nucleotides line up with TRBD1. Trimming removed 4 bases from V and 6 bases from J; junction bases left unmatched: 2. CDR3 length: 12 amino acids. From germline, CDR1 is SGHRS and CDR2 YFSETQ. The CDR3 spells CASSVQGDGYTF. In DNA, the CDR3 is TGCGCCAGCAGCGTACAGGGGGATGGCTACACCTTC.